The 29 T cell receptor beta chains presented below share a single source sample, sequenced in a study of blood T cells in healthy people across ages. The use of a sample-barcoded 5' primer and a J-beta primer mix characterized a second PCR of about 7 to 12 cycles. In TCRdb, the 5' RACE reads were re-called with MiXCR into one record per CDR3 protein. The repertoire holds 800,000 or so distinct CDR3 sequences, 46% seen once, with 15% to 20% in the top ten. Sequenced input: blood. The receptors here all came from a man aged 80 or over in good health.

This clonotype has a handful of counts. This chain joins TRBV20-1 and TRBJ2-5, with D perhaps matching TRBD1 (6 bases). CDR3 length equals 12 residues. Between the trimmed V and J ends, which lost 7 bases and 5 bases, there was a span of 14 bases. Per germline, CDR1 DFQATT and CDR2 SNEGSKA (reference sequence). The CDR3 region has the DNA TGCAGTGGGGGACAACGTGGGGAGACCCAGTACTTC. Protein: CSGGQRGETQYF.

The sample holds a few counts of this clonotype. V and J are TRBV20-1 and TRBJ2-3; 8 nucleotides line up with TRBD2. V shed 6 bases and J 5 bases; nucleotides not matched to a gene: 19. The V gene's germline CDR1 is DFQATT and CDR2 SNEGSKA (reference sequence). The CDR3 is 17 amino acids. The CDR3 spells CSAGKQTGGRVEDTQYF. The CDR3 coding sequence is TGCAGTGCAGGAAAGCAGACGGGAGGGCGGGTGGAAGATACGCAGTATTTT.

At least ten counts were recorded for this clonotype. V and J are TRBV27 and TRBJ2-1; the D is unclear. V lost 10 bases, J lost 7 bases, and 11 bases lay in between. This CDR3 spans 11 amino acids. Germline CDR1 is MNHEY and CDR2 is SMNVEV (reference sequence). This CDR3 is CAIQGANEQFF. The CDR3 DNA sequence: TGTGCCATCCAAGGAGCTAATGAGCAGTTCTTC.

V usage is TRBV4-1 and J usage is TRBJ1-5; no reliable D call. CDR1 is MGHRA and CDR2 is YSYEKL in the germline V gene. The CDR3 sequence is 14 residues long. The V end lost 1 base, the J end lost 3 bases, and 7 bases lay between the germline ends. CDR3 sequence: CASSQGQLNQPQHF. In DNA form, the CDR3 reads TGCGCCAGCAGCCAAGGGCAACTCAATCAGCCCCAGCATTTT.

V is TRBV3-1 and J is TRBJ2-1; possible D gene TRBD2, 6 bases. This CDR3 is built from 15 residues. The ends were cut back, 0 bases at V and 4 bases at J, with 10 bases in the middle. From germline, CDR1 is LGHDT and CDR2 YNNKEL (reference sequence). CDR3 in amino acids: CASSQDREEYNEQFF. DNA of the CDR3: TGTGCCAGCAGCCAAGACAGGGAGGAATACAATGAGCAGTTCTTC.

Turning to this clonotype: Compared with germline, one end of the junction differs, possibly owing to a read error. CDR3 sequence: CAGSGGSYEQYF. The CDR3 DNA is TGTGCCGGCAGCGGGGGTTCCTACGAGCAGTACTTC. V gene TRBV5-6 combines with J gene TRBJ2-7; 8 bases fit TRBD2. The CDR3 is made up of 12 amino acids. Germline CDR1 is SGHDT and CDR2 is YYEEEE. The full variable domain, rest sourced from reference TRBV5-6 and TRBJ2-7, is DAGVTQSPTHLIKTRGQQVTLRCSPKSGHDTVSWYQQALGQGPQFIFQYYEEEERQRGNFPDRFSGHQFPNYSSELNVNALLLGDSALYLCAGSGGSYEQYFGPGTRLTVT.

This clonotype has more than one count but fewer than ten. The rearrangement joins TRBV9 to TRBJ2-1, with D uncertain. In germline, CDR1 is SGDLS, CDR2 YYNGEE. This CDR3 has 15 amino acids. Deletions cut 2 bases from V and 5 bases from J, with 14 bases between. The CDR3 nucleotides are TGTGCCAGCAGCGTCCAGGACCAGGATCACAATGAGCAGTTCTTC. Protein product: CASSVQDQDHNEQFF.

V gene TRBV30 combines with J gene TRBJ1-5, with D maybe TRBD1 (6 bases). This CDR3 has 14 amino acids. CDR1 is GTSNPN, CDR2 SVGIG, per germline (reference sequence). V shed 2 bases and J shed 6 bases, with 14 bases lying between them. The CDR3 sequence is CAWSPRQVTQPQHF. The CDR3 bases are TGTGCCTGGAGTCCCCGACAGGTTACTCAGCCCCAGCATTTT.

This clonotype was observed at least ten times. The CDR3 nucleotides read TGCAGTGCTAGCGGCAGGGGGCGCGTGGATACGCAGTATTTT. Protein sequence: CSASGRGRVDTQYF. The chain combines TRBV20-1 with TRBJ2-3; 8 nucleotides agree with TRBD1. Germline CDR1 is DFQATT and CDR2 is SNEGSKA (reference sequence). V trimming: 3 bases; J trimming: 6 bases; junction bases outside the gene matches: 8. This CDR3 spans 14 amino acids.

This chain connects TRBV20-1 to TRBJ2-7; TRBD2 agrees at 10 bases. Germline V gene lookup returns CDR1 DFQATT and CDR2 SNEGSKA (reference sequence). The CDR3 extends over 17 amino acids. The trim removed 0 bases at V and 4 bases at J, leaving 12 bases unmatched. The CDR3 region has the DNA TGCAGTGCTAGAGATTCTAGCGGGGGCGCCCGTTGGTACGAGCAGTACTTC. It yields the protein CSARDSSGGARWYEQYF.

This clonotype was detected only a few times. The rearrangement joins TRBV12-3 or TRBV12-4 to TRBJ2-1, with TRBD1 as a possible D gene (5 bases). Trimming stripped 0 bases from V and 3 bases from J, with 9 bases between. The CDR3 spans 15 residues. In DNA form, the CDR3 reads TGTGCCAGCAGTTTAGCAGGGGTAATCTACAATGAGCAGTTCTTC. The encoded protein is CASSLAGVIYNEQFF.

CDR3 nucleotide sequence: TGCAGTGCTAGAGATAGTCCGGGACCGGGTATGAATGAGCAGTTCTTC. As protein: CSARDSPGPGMNEQFF. The chain employs TRBV20-1 and TRBJ2-1; D could derive from TRBD1 or TRBD2 (5 bases each). V dropped 0 bases and J dropped 7 bases, with 19 bases sitting between them. Germline V lookup: CDR1 DFQATT, CDR2 SNEGSKA (reference sequence). The CDR3 extends over 16 amino acids.

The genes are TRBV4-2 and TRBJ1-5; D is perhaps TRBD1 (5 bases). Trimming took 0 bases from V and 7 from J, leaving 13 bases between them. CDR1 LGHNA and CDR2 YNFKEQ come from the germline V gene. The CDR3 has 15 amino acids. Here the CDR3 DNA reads TGTGCCAGCAGCCAAGATTCAGGCAGGGCACAGCCCCAGCATTTT. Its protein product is CASSQDSGRAQPQHF.

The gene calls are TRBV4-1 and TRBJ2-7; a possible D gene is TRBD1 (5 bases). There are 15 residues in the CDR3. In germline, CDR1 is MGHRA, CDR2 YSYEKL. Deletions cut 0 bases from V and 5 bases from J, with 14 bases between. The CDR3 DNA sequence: TGCGCCAGCAGCCAAGATTCGAATAGCAGGGACGAGCAGTACTTC. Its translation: CASSQDSNSRDEQYF.

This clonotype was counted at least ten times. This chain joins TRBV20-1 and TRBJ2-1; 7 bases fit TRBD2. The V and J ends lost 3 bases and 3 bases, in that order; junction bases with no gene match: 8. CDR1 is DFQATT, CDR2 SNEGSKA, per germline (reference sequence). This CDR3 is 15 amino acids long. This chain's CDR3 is CSARGPGGGYNEQFF. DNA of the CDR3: TGCAGTGCTAGGGGTCCGGGGGGAGGCTACAATGAGCAGTTCTTC.

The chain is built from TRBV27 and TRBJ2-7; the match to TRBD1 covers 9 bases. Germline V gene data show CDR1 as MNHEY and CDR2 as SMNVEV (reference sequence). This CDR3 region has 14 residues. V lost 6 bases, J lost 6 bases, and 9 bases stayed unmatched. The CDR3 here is CASRLDRGWSEQYF. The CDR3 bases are TGTGCCAGCAGGCTCGACAGGGGGTGGAGCGAGCAGTACTTC.

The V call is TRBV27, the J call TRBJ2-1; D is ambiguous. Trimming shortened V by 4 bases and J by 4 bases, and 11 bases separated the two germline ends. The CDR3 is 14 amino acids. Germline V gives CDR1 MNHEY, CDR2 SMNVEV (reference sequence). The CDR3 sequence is CASSSMGQYNEQFF. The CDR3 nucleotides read TGTGCCAGCAGTTCTATGGGCCAGTACAATGAGCAGTTCTTC.

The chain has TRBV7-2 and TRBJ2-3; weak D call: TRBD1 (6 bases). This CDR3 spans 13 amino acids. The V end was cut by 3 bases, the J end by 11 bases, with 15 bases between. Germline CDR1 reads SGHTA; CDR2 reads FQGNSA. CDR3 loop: CASSFPGVREQYF. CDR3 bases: TGTGCCAGCAGCTTCCCAGGGGTCCGTGAGCAGTATTTT.

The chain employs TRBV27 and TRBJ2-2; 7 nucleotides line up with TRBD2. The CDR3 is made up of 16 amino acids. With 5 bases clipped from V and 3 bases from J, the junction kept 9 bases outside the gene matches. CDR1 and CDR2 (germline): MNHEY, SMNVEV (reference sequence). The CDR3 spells CASSSFRGEDTGELFF. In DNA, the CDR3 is TGTGCCAGCAGTAGCTTTCGGGGGGAGGACACCGGGGAGCTGTTTTTT.

The CDR3 nucleotides are TGTGCCACCAGAACCGGGACTAGCTCCACAGATACGCAGTATTTT. It codes for CATRTGTSSTDTQYF. The gene calls are TRBV28 and TRBJ2-3; 9 bases line up with TRBD2. This CDR3 contains 15 residues. V lost 10 bases to trimming and J lost 2 bases; unmatched junction nucleotides: 10. Germline CDR1 and CDR2: MDHEN and SYDVKM.

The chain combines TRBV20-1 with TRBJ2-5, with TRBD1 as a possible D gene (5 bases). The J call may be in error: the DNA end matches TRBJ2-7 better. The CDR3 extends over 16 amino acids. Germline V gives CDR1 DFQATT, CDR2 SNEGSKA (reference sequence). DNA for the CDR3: TGCAGTGCTACGCACACAAAAGACCCAACAGGTTACGAGCAGTACTTC. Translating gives CSATHTKDPTGYEQYF.

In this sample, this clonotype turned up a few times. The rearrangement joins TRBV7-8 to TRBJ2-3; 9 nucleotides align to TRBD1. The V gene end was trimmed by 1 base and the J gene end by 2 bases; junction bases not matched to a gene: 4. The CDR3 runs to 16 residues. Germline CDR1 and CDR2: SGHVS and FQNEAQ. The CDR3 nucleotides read TGTGCCAGCAGCTTAGTTACAGGGGGCTTCACAGATACGCAGTATTTT. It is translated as CASSLVTGGFTDTQYF.

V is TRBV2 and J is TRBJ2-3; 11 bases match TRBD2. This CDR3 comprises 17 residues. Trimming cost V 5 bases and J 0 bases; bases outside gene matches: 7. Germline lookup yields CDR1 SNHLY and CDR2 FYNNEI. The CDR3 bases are TGTGCCAGCAGTCACGGACTAGCGGGTAGAAGCACAGATACGCAGTATTTT. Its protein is CASSHGLAGRSTDTQYF.

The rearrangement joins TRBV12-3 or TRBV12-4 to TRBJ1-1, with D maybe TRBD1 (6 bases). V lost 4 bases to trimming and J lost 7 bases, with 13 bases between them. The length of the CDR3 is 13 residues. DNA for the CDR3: TGTGCCAGCAGTTCCGGTGGGGGCAGTGAAGCTTTCTTT. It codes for CASSSGGGSEAFF.

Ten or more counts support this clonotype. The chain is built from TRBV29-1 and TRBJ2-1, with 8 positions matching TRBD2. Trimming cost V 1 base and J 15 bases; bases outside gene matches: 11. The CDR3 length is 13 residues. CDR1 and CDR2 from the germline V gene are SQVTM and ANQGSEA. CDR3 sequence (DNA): TGCAGCGTTGAAGCCACTAGCGGCTCTAGAGTGTTCTTC. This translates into CSVEATSGSRVFF.

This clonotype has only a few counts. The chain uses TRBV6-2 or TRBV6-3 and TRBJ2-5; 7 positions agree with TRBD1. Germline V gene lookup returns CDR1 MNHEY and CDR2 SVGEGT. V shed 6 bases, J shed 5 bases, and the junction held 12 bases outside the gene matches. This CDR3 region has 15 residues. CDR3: CASSPGTALGETQYF. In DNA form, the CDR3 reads TGTGCCAGCAGCCCCGGGACAGCCCTTGGGGAGACCCAGTACTTC.

The CDR3 is CAISVAGAEQYF. CDR3 nucleotides: TGTGCCATCAGTGTCGCAGGAGCCGAGCAGTACTTC. This chain uses TRBV10-3 with TRBJ2-7, with no clear D. This CDR3 has 12 residues. Trimming took 4 bases from V and 6 from J, leaving 10 bases between them. Germline values: CDR1 ENHRY, CDR2 SYGVKD.

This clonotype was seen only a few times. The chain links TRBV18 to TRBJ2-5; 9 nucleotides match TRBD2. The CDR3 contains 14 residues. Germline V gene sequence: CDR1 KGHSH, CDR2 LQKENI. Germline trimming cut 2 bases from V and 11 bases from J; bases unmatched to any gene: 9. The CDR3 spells CASSPGGLAGQQYF. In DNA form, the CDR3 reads TGTGCCAGCTCACCAGGTGGGCTAGCGGGACAACAGTACTTC. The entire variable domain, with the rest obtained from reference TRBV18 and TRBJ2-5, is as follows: NAGVMQNPRHLVRRRGQEARLRCSPMKGHSHVYWYRQLPEEGLKFMVYLQKENIIDESGMPKERFSAEFPKEGPSILRIQQVVRGDSAAYFCASSPGGLAGQQYFGPGTRLLVL.

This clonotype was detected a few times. CDR3 nucleotide sequence: TGTGCCAGCAGCTTATACTCCCGTGGCACCGGGGAGCTGTTTTTT. Its translation: CASSLYSRGTGELFF. This chain joins TRBV7-3 and TRBJ2-2, with D unclear. The CDR3 sequence is 15 residues long. The ends were cut back, 2 bases at V and 4 bases at J, with 11 bases in the middle. Germline assignment: CDR1 SGHTA and CDR2 FQGTGA.